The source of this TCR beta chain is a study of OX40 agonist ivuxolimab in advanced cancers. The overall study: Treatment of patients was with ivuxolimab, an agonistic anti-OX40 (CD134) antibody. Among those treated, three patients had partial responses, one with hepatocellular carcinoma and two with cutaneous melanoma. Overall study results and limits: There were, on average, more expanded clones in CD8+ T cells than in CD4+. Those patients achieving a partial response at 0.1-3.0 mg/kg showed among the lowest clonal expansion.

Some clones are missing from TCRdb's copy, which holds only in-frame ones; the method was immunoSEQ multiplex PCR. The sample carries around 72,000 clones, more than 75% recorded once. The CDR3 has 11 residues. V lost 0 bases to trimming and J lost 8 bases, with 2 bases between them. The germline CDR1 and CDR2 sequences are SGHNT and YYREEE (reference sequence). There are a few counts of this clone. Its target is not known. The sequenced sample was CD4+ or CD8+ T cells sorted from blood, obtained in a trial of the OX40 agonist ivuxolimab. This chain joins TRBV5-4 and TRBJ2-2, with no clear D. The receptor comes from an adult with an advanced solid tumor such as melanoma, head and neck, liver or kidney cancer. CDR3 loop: CASSLEGELFF. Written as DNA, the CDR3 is TGTGCCAGCAGCTTGGAGGGGGAGCTGTTTTTT.